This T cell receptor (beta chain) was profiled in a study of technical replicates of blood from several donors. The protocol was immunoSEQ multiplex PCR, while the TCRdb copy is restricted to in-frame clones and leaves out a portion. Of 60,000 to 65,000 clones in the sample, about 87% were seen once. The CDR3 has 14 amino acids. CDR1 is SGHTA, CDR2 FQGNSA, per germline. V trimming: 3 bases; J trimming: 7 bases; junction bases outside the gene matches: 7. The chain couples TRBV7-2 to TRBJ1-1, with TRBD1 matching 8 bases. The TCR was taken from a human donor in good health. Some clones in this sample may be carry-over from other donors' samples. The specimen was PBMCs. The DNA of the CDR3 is TGTGCCAGCAGCTTTCCGGACAGGGTAAATGAAGCTTTCTTT. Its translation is CASSFPDRVNEAFF.